These 3 T cell receptor beta chains came from one sample sequenced in a study of metastatic and nonmetastatic thyroid tumors. TCRdb re-processed the PCR reads through MiXCR. The sample holds under 95,000 clones, approximately 9% seen once. Prior to thyroid surgery, none of the patients had received any treatment. Sequencing used blood. Receptor source: a female donor with papillary thyroid cancer or a benign thyroid nodule (not recorded which). Some clones in this sample may be carry-over from other donors' samples.

In this sample, this clone turned up many times. The rearrangement uses TRBV6-4 and TRBJ1-1; a possible D gene is TRBD1 (5 bases). CDR3 length: 14 residues. From germline, CDR1 is MRHNA and CDR2 SNTAGT. V lost 0 bases and J 1 base, leaving 6 bases between the germline ends. CDR3 nucleotide sequence: TGTGCCAGCAGTGACTCGGGGGGGAACACTGAAGCTTTCTTT. Translating it yields CASSDSGGNTEAFF.

This clone was counted ten times or more. The chain combines TRBV2 with TRBJ2-7; D may be TRBD1 or TRBD2 (5 bases each). Germline CDR1 and CDR2: SNHLY and FYNNEI. The CDR3 loop spans 14 amino acids. V lost 5 bases and J lost 5, with 16 bases in between. The CDR3 nucleotides read TGTGCCAGCAGTACGGGACGGCCGTCCCACGAGCAGTACTTC. Amino acid sequence: CASSTGRPSHEQYF.

This clone was observed many times. The V call is TRBV29-1, the J call TRBJ1-2; D is unresolved. The CDR3 is made up of 14 amino acids. Trimming took 6 bases from V and 2 from J, leaving 16 bases between them. Germline V lookup: CDR1 SQVTM, CDR2 ANQGSEA. The CDR3 sequence: CSVPLHLENYGYTF. The CDR3 region has the DNA TGCAGCGTCCCGCTTCACCTAGAGAACTATGGCTACACCTTC.